Here is one TCR beta chain with its context. The antigen remains unidentified. These data originate in a study of shared clonotypes between healthy human individuals. Adults of Caucasian background living in Nashville, Tennessee made up all donors. General study findings and limits: Owing to a small donor count, the genetic and exposure-history diversity represented was limited. Several donors showed sharing of approximately 5% of naive CD4 clonotypes.

V lost 4 bases to trimming and J lost 1 base, with 8 bases between them. There are 14 residues in the CDR3. Germline CDR1 LGHNA, CDR2 YSLEER. In the original analysis: ImmunoSEQ junction-only sequences lacked quality scores, so their filtering differed. The repertoire was sequenced with immunoSEQ multiplex PCR; TCRdb's copy has only in-frame clones and lacks some. From that table come the V and J calls and clone size; the DNA was used to work out D and trimming. The table shows over a million clones, with roughly 96% occurring only once. The sample comprised naive CD4+ T cells sorted from blood. Subset in this sample: CD45RA+ positively selected. The receptor's source is a man under 40 in good health. The chain combines TRBV4-3 with TRBJ2-1, with D perhaps matching TRBD2 (5 bases). CDR3 in DNA: TGCGCCAGCAGCCGGACTGCGTCCTACAATGAGCAGTTCTTC. Its translation: CASSRTASYNEQFF.